The rows below give T cell receptor beta chains drawn from one sample of a study of blood T cell repertoires in COVID-19. The assay was immunoSEQ multiplex PCR, and TCRdb's table has in-frame clones only and misses some. The sample consists of 70,000 to 85,000 clones, 83% of them appearing once. Sequencing was carried out using peripheral blood. The receptors stem from a man older than 75 with active or convalescent COVID-19. CDR3s include the opening cysteine and the closing phenylalanine or tryptophan. Fields, in order: J gene, V gene, CDR3 length, D gene, clone size, CDR3 DNA, CDR3 protein. D genes are given only for firm matches. The listing skips clone size in some rows; elsewhere it reads once, few, many or a size class.

J: TRBJ2-3
V: TRBV6-4
length: 16
D: .
size: .
DNA: TGTGCCAGCTGCATCGGTGTGCCCTCGAGAGCAGATACGCAGTATTTT
CDR3: CASCIGVPSRADTQYF

J: TRBJ1-4
V: TRBV5-1
length: 15
D: TRBD1
size: .
DNA: TGCGCCAGCAGCTGGATACCGGGACAGCGGGAAAAACTGTTTTTT
CDR3: CASSWIPGQREKLFF

J: TRBJ1-6
V: TRBV7-8
length: 15
D: .
size: few
DNA: TGTGCCAGCAGCTTATCGGCGGCGGAGAATTCACCCCTCCACTTT
CDR3: CASSLSAAENSPLHF

J: TRBJ2-1
V: TRBV7-5
length: 15
D: .
size: once
DNA: TGTGCCAGAAGCTTAGGTCCGGGAATCATCAATGAGCAGTTCTTC
CDR3: CARSLGPGIINEQFF

J: TRBJ1-2
V: TRBV25-1
length: 10
D: .
size: .
DNA: TGTGCCAGCAGCGACTATGGCTACACCTTC
CDR3: CASSDYGYTF

J: TRBJ2-4
V: TRBV12-2
length: 14
D: .
size: .
DNA: TGTGCAAGTCGCTTAGCGGCCGGGGGGGCACTTCAGTACTTC
CDR3: CASRLAAGGALQYF

J: TRBJ1-2
V: TRBV11-2
length: 15
D: TRBD1
size: .
DNA: TGTGCCAGCAGCCTAACAGGGGGTTGGAACTATGGCTACACCTTC
CDR3: CASSLTGGWNYGYTF

J: TRBJ1-1
V: TRBV6-5
length: 15
D: .
size: .
DNA: TGTGCCAGCAGTTACAGGGGGGGAGGGTACACTGAAGCTTTCTTT
CDR3: CASSYRGGGYTEAFF

J: TRBJ2-5
V: TRBV5-4
length: 16
D: TRBD1
size: .
DNA: TGTGCCAGCAGCTTAAGACAGGGGTCCCCCTCAGAGACCCAGTACTTC
CDR3: CASSLRQGSPSETQYF

J: TRBJ2-4
V: TRBV28
length: 13
D: TRBD2
size: .
DNA: TGTGCCAGCAGTTCTCTAGCGGGAGTTACTCAGTACTTC
CDR3: CASSSLAGVTQYF

J: TRBJ2-7
V: TRBV19
length: 13
D: .
size: .
DNA: TGTGCCAGTAGTTTCGGGACAAACTACGAGCAGTACTTC
CDR3: CASSFGTNYEQYF

J: TRBJ1-5
V: TRBV28
length: 14
D: .
size: .
DNA: TGTGCCAGCATTCAGGCGGGGGTGGTTCAGCCCCAGCATTTT
CDR3: CASIQAGVVQPQHF

J: TRBJ2-7
V: TRBV5-1
length: 15
D: TRBD2
size: .
DNA: TGCGCCAGCAGCTTGGGGACTAGCGCGGCCTACGAGCAGTACTTC
CDR3: CASSLGTSAAYEQYF

J: TRBJ2-2
V: TRBV28
length: 18
D: TRBD1
size: once
DNA: TGTGCCAGCAGTGCGGGACAGGGGGCGTTGGGTGACACCGGGGAGCTGTTTTTT
CDR3: CASSAGQGALGDTGELFF

J: TRBJ2-7
V: TRBV7-2
length: 14
D: TRBD2
size: .
DNA: TGTGCCAGCAGCTTAACTAGCGGGAGCTACGAGCAGTACTTC
CDR3: CASSLTSGSYEQYF

J: TRBJ2-3
V: TRBV11-3
length: 13
D: .
size: few
DNA: TGTGCCAGCAGCTCGGGACTTACAGATACGCAGTATTTT
CDR3: CASSSGLTDTQYF

J: TRBJ2-7
V: TRBV4-3
length: 16
D: TRBD2
size: .
DNA: TGCGCCAGCAGCCAAGATCGGGGGGGGAGCCCCTACGAGCAGTACTTC
CDR3: CASSQDRGGSPYEQYF

J: TRBJ2-7
V: TRBV2
length: 14
D: TRBD1
size: .
DNA: TGTGCCAGCAGGGGGCGGGCAGGGGGCTCCGAGCAGTACTTC
CDR3: CASRGRAGGSEQYF

J: TRBJ1-1
V: TRBV5-1
length: 15
D: .
size: .
DNA: TGCGCCAGCAGCACAGGAAGCAGTGTGAACACTGAAGCTTTCTTT
CDR3: CASSTGSSVNTEAFF

J: TRBJ1-6
V: TRBV27
length: 15
D: TRBD1
size: few
DNA: TGTGCCAGCAGTTTCAGGGGGCGAGATAATTCACCCCTCCACTTT
CDR3: CASSFRGRDNSPLHF

J: TRBJ1-5
V: TRBV19
length: 15
D: .
size: .
DNA: TGTGCCAGTAGTCAACAGGGTAGCAGCAATCAGCCCCAGCATTTT
CDR3: CASSQQGSSNQPQHF